This is a list of T cell receptor beta chains from one sample in a study of blood T cell repertoires in COVID-19. This table comes from immunoSEQ multiplex PCR, and its TCRdb copy is limited to in-frame clones, with some not included. The table lists over 150,000 clones, 75% to 85% of them singletons. Specimen: peripheral blood. Every receptor here comes from a human donor in a cohort sampled during active COVID-19. The CDR3 runs from the conserved cysteine through the conserved F or W. The order of the fields is V gene, J gene, D gene, clone size, CDR3 DNA, CDR3 protein. The D gene is left open where the match is weak. Expanded clones are given a class, and other clones once, few, many or no size at all.

v_gene: TRBV5-1; j_gene: TRBJ1-3; d_gene: -; abundance: -; CDR3nt: TGCGCCAGCAGCTTGGATACTGGTAACACCATATATTTT; CDR3aa: CASSLDTGNTIYF
v_gene: TRBV28; j_gene: TRBJ1-5; d_gene: -; abundance: -; CDR3nt: TGTGCCAGCAGTTTAGGGGGGGCAATGAGCAATCAGCCCCAGCATTTT; CDR3aa: CASSLGGAMSNQPQHF
v_gene: TRBV15; j_gene: TRBJ2-7; d_gene: TRBD1; abundance: -; CDR3nt: TGTGCCACCAGCATGGACAGGGTGCGCTACGAGCAGTACTTC; CDR3aa: CATSMDRVRYEQYF
v_gene: TRBV10-1; j_gene: TRBJ2-7; d_gene: -; abundance: -; CDR3nt: TGCGCCAGCGTGTCGAGATGGGACACCCATGCCTACGAGCAGTACTTC; CDR3aa: CASVSRWDTHAYEQYF
v_gene: TRBV3-1/TRBV3-2; j_gene: TRBJ2-3; d_gene: TRBD2; abundance: -; CDR3nt: TGTGCCAGCAGCCAAGGGGCGGGAGAAGCAGATACGCAGTATTTT; CDR3aa: CASSQGAGEADTQYF
v_gene: TRBV28; j_gene: TRBJ2-2; d_gene: -; abundance: -; CDR3nt: TGTGCCAGCAGTTTTAGACTGGGGGGTACCGGGGAGCTGTTTTTT; CDR3aa: CASSFRLGGTGELFF
v_gene: TRBV5-1; j_gene: TRBJ2-1; d_gene: TRBD2; abundance: -; CDR3nt: TGCGCCAGCAGCTTAGGCGGGAGGGCCTACAATGAGCAGTTCTTC; CDR3aa: CASSLGGRAYNEQFF
v_gene: TRBV10-3; j_gene: TRBJ2-7; d_gene: -; abundance: -; CDR3nt: TGTGCCACCTCCGGGGGGCCTAGCTACGAGCAGTACTTC; CDR3aa: CATSGGPSYEQYF
v_gene: TRBV19; j_gene: TRBJ1-6; d_gene: TRBD1; abundance: -; CDR3nt: TGTGCCAGTACCCCGACAGGGGGCCGGGGTTCACCCCTCCACTTT; CDR3aa: CASTPTGGRGSPLHF
v_gene: TRBV7-9; j_gene: TRBJ2-7; d_gene: -; abundance: -; CDR3nt: TGTGCCAGCAGTTCCGACAGCCATGCGGCGTGGTACGAGCAGTACTTC; CDR3aa: CASSSDSHAAWYEQYF
v_gene: TRBV6-4; j_gene: TRBJ2-3; d_gene: TRBD2; abundance: -; CDR3nt: TGTGCCAGCAGTGACTTAGCGGGAGCAGATACGCAGTATTTT; CDR3aa: CASSDLAGADTQYF
v_gene: TRBV6-5; j_gene: TRBJ1-1; d_gene: -; abundance: -; CDR3nt: TGTGCCAGCACCCGCATGTGGGCATCGAACACTGAAGCTTTCTTT; CDR3aa: CASTRMWASNTEAFF
v_gene: TRBV4-2; j_gene: TRBJ2-1; d_gene: -; abundance: few; CDR3nt: TGTGCCAGCAGCCAGCGTCAGCGGGCGAGCTCCTACAATGAGCAGTTCTTC; CDR3aa: CASSQRQRASSYNEQFF
v_gene: TRBV18; j_gene: TRBJ2-5; d_gene: TRBD1; abundance: -; CDR3nt: TGTGCCAGCTCACCTCTCTTGACAGGGGAAGAGACCCAGTACTTC; CDR3aa: CASSPLLTGEETQYF
v_gene: TRBV4-1; j_gene: TRBJ2-4; d_gene: -; abundance: -; CDR3nt: TGCGCCAGCAGCCAAGAACCAGGGCCCCCGAACATTCAGTACTTC; CDR3aa: CASSQEPGPPNIQYF
v_gene: TRBV30; j_gene: TRBJ1-2; d_gene: -; abundance: -; CDR3nt: TGTGCCTGGAGTGTTTTCGGTCAACAGGGTTTCACCTTC; CDR3aa: CAWSVFGQQGFTF
v_gene: TRBV5-1; j_gene: TRBJ1-4; d_gene: TRBD1; abundance: -; CDR3nt: TGCGCCAGCAGCCTGGACAGGGGGGATGAAAAACTGTTTTTT; CDR3aa: CASSLDRGDEKLFF
v_gene: TRBV9; j_gene: TRBJ2-7; d_gene: TRBD2; abundance: -; CDR3nt: TGTGCCAGCAGCGTGGCTGGGACTAGCGCACCCTACGAGCAGTACTTC; CDR3aa: CASSVAGTSAPYEQYF
v_gene: TRBV28; j_gene: TRBJ2-3; d_gene: -; abundance: -; CDR3nt: TGTGCCAGCAGTTTCGGGGGACCTCGCACAGATACGCAGTATTTT; CDR3aa: CASSFGGPRTDTQYF
v_gene: TRBV11-2; j_gene: TRBJ2-1; d_gene: -; abundance: -; CDR3nt: TGTGCCAGCAGCTTAGTTACAGGGACCTACAATGAGCAGTTCTTC; CDR3aa: CASSLVTGTYNEQFF
v_gene: TRBV3-1/TRBV3-2; j_gene: TRBJ2-1; d_gene: -; abundance: -; CDR3nt: TGTGCCAGCAGCCATCCCTCCAATGAGCAGTTCTTC; CDR3aa: CASSHPSNEQFF
v_gene: TRBV9; j_gene: TRBJ2-5; d_gene: TRBD1; abundance: -; CDR3nt: TGTGCCAGCAGCGGAGGGGGGACAGGGTTAGAGACCCAGTACTTC; CDR3aa: CASSGGGTGLETQYF